This entry describes one T cell receptor (beta chain). There are many counts of this clonotype. Its antigen target is currently unknown. No clone much larger than this one lies a single base away; base qualities are absent. In the ophthalmopathy patients, disease was moderately to severely active, with a Clinical Activity Score of 3 or more, a NOSPECS grade of 4 or more, and a duration of less than 3 months. Exclusion was applied to patients with uncontrolled infections, other autoimmune diseases, pregnancy or lactation. Diagnoses were based on clinical symptoms, serum thyroxine and TRAb, thyroid ultrasound and orbital computed tomography. PBMCs were isolated from about 9.1 ml of fresh peripheral blood by Ficoll-Paque density gradient centrifugation. Total RNA was extracted using Trizol reagent, and RNA quality was assessed on an Agilent 2100 Bioanalyzer. The TCR beta CDR3 regions were amplified from RNA transcripts. For the first round of RT-PCR on the TCR CDR3, the HTBI primer set was used together with the Qiagen OneStep RT-PCR kit. The libraries were constructed in a second round of multiplex PCR and then size-selected and purified. The libraries were sequenced on an Illumina HiSeq2000 using paired-end 100 bp reads. Under the source paper's analysis protocol: SOAPnuke was used to process the raw data, with reads discarded if the reads contained adapters or uncalled bases, had a mean Phred below 15, or lacked an exact constant-primer or identifier match. High-quality paired reads were merged using COPE v1.2.5, and each unique nucleotide sequence was defined as a clonotype. Clonotypes were aligned to IMGT TRBV, TRBD and TRBJ reference segments using MiTCR v1.1. Analysis was restricted to V-J combinations with a frequency above 0.0001, which covered roughly 99% of repertoires. A TCS score was defined as the ratio between F50 (clonal expansion) and ExV (chaos), using BLOSUM62-based TCRdist between CDR3 peptides within each V-J. Welch's t-statistics and random forest reduced 500 to 650 V-J features to around 14, which were used in a naive Bayes classifier (R e1071). In TCRdb, the public reads were trimmed at Q25 with fastp and aligned with MiXCR, with productive beta chains retained. Each CDR3 protein gets just one entry, which takes the most common genes and DNA from the rows behind it. TCRdb, not the original authors, processed these V and J calls. The sample table lists some 320,000 distinct CDR3 sequences, roughly 13% of them with a count of one. 34% of the sample is held by the ten biggest clonotypes.

The germline ends are 10 bases apart after V is trimmed by 8 bases and J by 2 bases. The CDR3 goes from the cysteine to the phenylalanine over 13 residues. The entry retains the CDR3 DNA only, 39 bases that are in frame from base 1. The germline V gene (reference sequence) sets CDR1 to LNHDA and CDR2 to SQIVND. This specimen comes from a study of T cells in Graves' hyperthyroidism and ophthalmopathy (dated by TCRdb to between 2018 and 2021). In terms of the full investigation: Peripheral blood was sampled at the time of initial diagnosis, prior to any treatment. To identify TCR V-J signatures that set the groups apart, the researchers used a discovery cohort of about a hundred patients, made up of about 44 with Graves' ophthalmopathy and about 55 with stable Graves' hyperthyroidism. Prospective prediction of ophthalmopathy was tested in an independent validation cohort consisting of some 18 hyperthyroidism patients and some 15 patients who later progressed to ophthalmopathy. The 100 discovery patients were randomly split 7:3 into training and test sets. In addition, the study compared T-cell repertoires in thyroid tissue and in blood from five or six Graves' hyperthyroidism patients. After sampling, hyperthyroidism patients received methimazole starting at 30 mg daily, and ophthalmopathy patients received high-dose intravenous methylprednisolone. According to the paper, TCR Vbeta CDR3 sequencing was carried out on approximately 140 peripheral blood samples, which came from some 41 ophthalmopathy, under 80 hyperthyroidism and about 17 progressor patients.

What the work shows at the level of the full study, not this receptor alone: A model built on a 13 V-J signature distinguished ophthalmopathy from stable hyperthyroidism, reaching 85% to 90% sensitivity and about 81% specificity in cross-validation and 80%/75% in testing. Most expanded thyroid clonotypes (frequency above 0.001) were also detected in blood, suggesting blood repertoires may reflect thyroid immune responses. In validation, progression to ophthalmopathy was predicted by the model with 70.59% sensitivity and 72% to 80% specificity, a median of approximately 6.5 months before onset. Sample size was not statistically predetermined, and investigators were not blinded to group allocation.

The sample consisted of blood. Recombination connected TRBV19 to TRBJ1-5; TRBD1 is a weak D gene call, 6 bases matching. The TCR originated in a woman between 35 and 50 years old with Graves' ophthalmopathy. The CDR3 loop reads CASHRAGNQPQHF. The DNA is TGTGCCAGTCACAGGGCGGGCAATCAGCCCCAGCATTTT.